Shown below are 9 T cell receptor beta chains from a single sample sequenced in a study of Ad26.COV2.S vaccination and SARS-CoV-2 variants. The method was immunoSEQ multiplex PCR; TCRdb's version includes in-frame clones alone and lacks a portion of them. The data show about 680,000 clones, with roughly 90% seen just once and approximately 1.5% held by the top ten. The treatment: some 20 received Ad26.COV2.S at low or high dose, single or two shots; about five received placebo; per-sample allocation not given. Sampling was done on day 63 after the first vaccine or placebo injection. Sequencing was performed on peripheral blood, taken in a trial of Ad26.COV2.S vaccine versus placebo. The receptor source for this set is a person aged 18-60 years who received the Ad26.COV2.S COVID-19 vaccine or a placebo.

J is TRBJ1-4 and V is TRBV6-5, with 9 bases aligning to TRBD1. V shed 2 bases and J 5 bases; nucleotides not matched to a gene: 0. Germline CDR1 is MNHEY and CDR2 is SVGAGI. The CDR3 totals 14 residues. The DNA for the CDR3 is TGTGCCAGCAGTTACGGACAGGGGAATGAAAAACTGTTTTTT. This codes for CASSYGQGNEKLFF.

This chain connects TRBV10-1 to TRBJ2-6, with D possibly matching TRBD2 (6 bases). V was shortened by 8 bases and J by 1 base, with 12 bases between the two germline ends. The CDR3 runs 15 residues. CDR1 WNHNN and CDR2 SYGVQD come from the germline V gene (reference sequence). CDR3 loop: CASATGTSGANVLTF. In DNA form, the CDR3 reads TGCGCCAGCGCCACCGGGACTTCTGGGGCCAACGTCCTGACTTTC.

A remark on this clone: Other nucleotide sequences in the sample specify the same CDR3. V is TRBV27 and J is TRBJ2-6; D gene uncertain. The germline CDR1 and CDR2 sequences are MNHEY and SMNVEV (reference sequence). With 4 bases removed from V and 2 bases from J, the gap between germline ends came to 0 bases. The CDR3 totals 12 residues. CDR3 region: CASSSGANVLTF. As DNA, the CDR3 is TGTGCCAGCAGTTCTGGGGCCAACGTCCTGACTTTC. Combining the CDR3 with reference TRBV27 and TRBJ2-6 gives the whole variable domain EAQVTQNPRYLITVTGKKLTVTCSQNMNHEYMSWYRQDPGLGLRQIYYSMNVEVTDKGDVPEGYKVSRKEKRNFPLILESPSPNQTSLYFCASSSGANVLTFGAGSRLTVL.

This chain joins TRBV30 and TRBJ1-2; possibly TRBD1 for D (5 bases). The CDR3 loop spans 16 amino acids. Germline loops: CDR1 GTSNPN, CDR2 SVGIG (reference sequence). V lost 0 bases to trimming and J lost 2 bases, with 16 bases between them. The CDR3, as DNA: TGTGCCTGGAGTGTACGGGGGATCTGGGGGAACTATGGCTACACCTTC. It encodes CAWSVRGIWGNYGYTF.

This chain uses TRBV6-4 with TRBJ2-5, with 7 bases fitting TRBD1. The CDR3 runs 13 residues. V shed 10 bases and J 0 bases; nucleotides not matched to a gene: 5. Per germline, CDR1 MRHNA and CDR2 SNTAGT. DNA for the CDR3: TGTGCCAACCGGACAGGTTACCAAGAGACCCAGTACTTC. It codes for CANRTGYQETQYF.

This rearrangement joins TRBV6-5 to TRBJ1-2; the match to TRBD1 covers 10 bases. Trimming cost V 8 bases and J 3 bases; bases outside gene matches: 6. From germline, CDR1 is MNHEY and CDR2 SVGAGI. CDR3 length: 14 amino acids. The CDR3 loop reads CASRLGTGDYGYTF. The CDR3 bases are TGTGCCAGCCGCCTCGGGACAGGGGACTATGGCTACACCTTC.

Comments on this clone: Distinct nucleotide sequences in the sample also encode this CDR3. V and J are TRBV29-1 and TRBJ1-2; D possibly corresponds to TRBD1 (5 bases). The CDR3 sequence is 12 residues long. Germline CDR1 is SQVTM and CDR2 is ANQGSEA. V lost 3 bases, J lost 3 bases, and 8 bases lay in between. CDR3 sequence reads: CSVDRGDYGYTF. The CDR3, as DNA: TGCAGCGTTGACCGGGGGGACTATGGCTACACCTTC.

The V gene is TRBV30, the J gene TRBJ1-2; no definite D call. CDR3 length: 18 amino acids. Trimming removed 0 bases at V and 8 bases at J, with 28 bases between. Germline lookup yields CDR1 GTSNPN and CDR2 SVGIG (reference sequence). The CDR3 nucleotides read TGTGCCTGGAGTGTACCCGCCGGGGTTAGGGTAGAAGTTTTCGGCTACACCTTC. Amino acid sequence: CAWSVPAGVRVEVFGYTF.

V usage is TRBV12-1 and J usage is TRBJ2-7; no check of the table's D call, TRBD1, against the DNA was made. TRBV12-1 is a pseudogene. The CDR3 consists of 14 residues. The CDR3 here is CASSSRDRFYEQYF. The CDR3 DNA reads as TGTGCCAGCAGCTCTCGAGACAGATTCTACGAGCAGTACTTC.